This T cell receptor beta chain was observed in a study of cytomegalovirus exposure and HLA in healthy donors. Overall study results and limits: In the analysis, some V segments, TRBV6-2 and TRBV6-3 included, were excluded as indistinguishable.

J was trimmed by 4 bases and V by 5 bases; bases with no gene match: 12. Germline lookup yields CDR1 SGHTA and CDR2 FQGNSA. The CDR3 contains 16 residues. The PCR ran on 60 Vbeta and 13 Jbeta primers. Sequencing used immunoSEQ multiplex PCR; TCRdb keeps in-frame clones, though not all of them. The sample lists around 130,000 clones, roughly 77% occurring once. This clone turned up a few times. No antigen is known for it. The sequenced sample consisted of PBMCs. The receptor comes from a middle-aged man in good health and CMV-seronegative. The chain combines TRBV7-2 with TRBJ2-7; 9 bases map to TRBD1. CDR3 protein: CASSRTGTGLLYEQYF. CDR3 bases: TGTGCCAGCAGCAGAACCGGGACAGGGTTGTTGTACGAGCAGTACTTC. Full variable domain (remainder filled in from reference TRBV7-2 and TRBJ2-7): GAGVSQSPSNKVTEKGKDVELRCDPISGHTALYWYRQSLGQGLEFLIYFQGNSAPDKSGLPSDRFSAERTGGSVSTLTIQRTQQEDSAVYLCASSRTGTGLLYEQYFGPGTRLTVT.